This T cell receptor beta chain was identified during a study of a mutant IDH1 vaccine in newly diagnosed glioma. Time point of the sample: baseline, week 1 (first vaccination visit). Treatment: pre-vaccination baseline after standard-of-care therapy. Donor diagnoses consisted of new WHO grade 3 or 4 IDH1-mutant, ATRX-lost astrocytomas. The assay was immunoSEQ multiplex PCR, and TCRdb's table has in-frame clones only and misses some. The profile shows over 15,000 clones, over 95% of them singletons. The ends lost 5 bases at V and 7 bases at J; junction bases unmatched: 17. CDR1 and CDR2 (germline): SGHNT, YYREEE (reference sequence). The CDR3 is 16 amino acids.

V usage is TRBV5-4 and J usage is TRBJ2-7; 8 nucleotides match TRBD1. The TCR sequence derives from a woman younger than 30 with glioma. Some clones in this sample may be carry-over from other donors' samples. Specimen: peripheral blood mononuclear cells (PBMCs), collected from a glioma patient treated with radiotherapy, temozolomide or both. CDR3 sequence: CASSGGPDRARREQYF. The CDR3 DNA reads as TGTGCCAGCAGTGGGGGACCGGACAGGGCCCGTCGGGAGCAGTACTTC.